Following are 5 T cell receptor beta chains from one sample sequenced in a study of cytomegalovirus exposure and HLA in healthy donors. The PCR had 60 Vbeta and 13 Jbeta primers. Sequenced by immunoSEQ multiplex PCR; TCRdb stores in-frame clones only, minus some. The table records over 130,000 clones, approximately 79% of them present only once. The specimen was PBMCs. The receptors were sampled from a female donor in good health and CMV-seronegative.

This clone has just one count. The CDR3 spells CASAGQPYQPQHF. CDR3 DNA: TGTGCCAGCGCGGGGCAGCCTTATCAGCCCCAGCATTTT. The V call is TRBV7-9, the J call TRBJ1-5, with D tentatively TRBD1 (5 bases). The CDR3 totals 13 residues. Germline values: CDR1 SEHNR, CDR2 FQNEAQ (reference sequence). The V end lost 8 bases, the J end lost 5 bases, and 13 bases lay between the germline ends.

The chain carries TRBV10-3 and TRBJ1-2, with D tentatively TRBD1 (6 bases). CDR1 ENHRY and CDR2 SYGVKD come from the germline V gene. The CDR3 totals 15 residues. V lost 2 bases, J lost 2 bases, and 12 bases lay in between. The CDR3 coding sequence is TGTGCCATCAGTGAGACAGGGTTTTTGAACTATGGCTACACCTTC. This translates into CAISETGFLNYGYTF.

V usage is TRBV5-1 and J usage is TRBJ2-3, with 7 bases fitting TRBD2. V was clipped by 0 bases and J by 4 bases; unmatched bases: 5. The CDR3 length is 15 residues. Germline V CDR1 and CDR2: SGHRS, YFSETQ. As DNA, the CDR3 is TGCGCCAGCAGCTTGGATCAGCGGGGTCCAGATACGCAGTATTTT. Amino acid sequence: CASSLDQRGPDTQYF.

The count of this clone is one. V usage is TRBV5-1 and J usage is TRBJ2-7, with D possibly being TRBD2 (6 bases). The CDR3 extends over 15 amino acids. The V end was cut by 5 bases, the J end by 4 bases, with 19 bases between. Germline assignment: CDR1 SGHRS and CDR2 YFSETQ. DNA for the CDR3: TGCGCCAGCAGTCGGGACTCAGGGCCCCTATACGAGCAGTACTTC. Translating it yields CASSRDSGPLYEQYF.

The J gene is TRBJ1-1, the V gene TRBV6-5; unclear D gene. The ends were cut back, 5 bases at V and 3 bases at J, with 13 bases in the middle. CDR3 length: 14 residues. Looked up from germline, CDR1 is MNHEY and CDR2 is SVGAGI. In DNA form, the CDR3 reads TGTGCCAGCAGTGCATTACCGGTGGACACTGAAGCTTTCTTT. Translated, it gives CASSALPVDTEAFF.